The 22 T cell receptor beta chains in this list originate from one sample, sequenced in a study of T cell changes during pregnancy in multiple sclerosis. Using immunoSEQ multiplex PCR, the repertoire was profiled, and TCRdb retains in-frame clones only, with some absent. Among about 84,000 clones listed, approximately 93% were seen once. This specimen consisted of peripheral blood, obtained in the second trimester of pregnancy. The origin of the receptors is a female donor in good health, enrolled as a control in a pregnancy study.

CDR3 residues: CASSPGVQGPEKLFF. CDR3 nucleotide sequence: TGTGCCAGCAGCCCTGGGGTCCAGGGGCCAGAAAAACTGTTTTTT. The chain recombines TRBV5-4 with TRBJ1-4; D perhaps matches TRBD1 (6 bases). The germline gives CDR1 SGHNT, CDR2 YYREEE (reference sequence). With 4 bases removed from V and 8 bases from J, the gap between germline ends came to 18 bases. The CDR3 extends over 15 amino acids.

The chain links TRBV25-1 to TRBJ2-3; possibly TRBD2 for D (5 bases). The germline V and J ends were trimmed by 2 bases and 0 bases, with 12 bases remaining between them. The V gene's germline CDR1 is MGHDK and CDR2 SYGVNS. The CDR3 has 16 amino acids. The CDR3 here is CASSEGRAASTDTQYF. The CDR3 DNA sequence: TGTGCCAGCAGTGAAGGGCGGGCGGCTAGCACAGATACGCAGTATTTT.

The rearrangement joins TRBV7-6 to TRBJ2-7; 8 bases match TRBD2. The germline V gene has CDR1 SGHVS and CDR2 FNYEAQ. The CDR3 runs to 14 residues. V shed 5 bases and J 2 bases; nucleotides not matched to a gene: 5. The CDR3 loop reads CASSDPGLAYEQYF. DNA of the CDR3: TGTGCCAGCAGCGACCCGGGACTAGCCTACGAGCAGTACTTC.

The V and J genes are TRBV6-5 and TRBJ2-7; D is unresolved. Between the trimmed V and J ends, which lost 4 bases and 5 bases, there was a span of 9 bases. Germline-derived CDR1 and CDR2 are MNHEY and SVGAGI. The CDR3 is 12 residues long. CDR3 loop: CASSSPGHEQYF. For the CDR3, the DNA is TGTGCCAGCAGTTCACCGGGTCACGAGCAGTACTTC.

This sequence joins TRBV27 and TRBJ2-3, with 8 bases identical to TRBD2. CDR3 length: 17 residues. Germline-derived CDR1 and CDR2 are MNHEY and SMNVEV (reference sequence). The V gene end was trimmed by 5 bases and the J gene end by 0 bases; junction bases not matched to a gene: 10. CDR3 coding DNA: TGTGCCAGCAGTGACCAACTAGCGGTCCCTAGCACAGATACGCAGTATTTT. Translation gives CASSDQLAVPSTDTQYF.

The J gene is TRBJ2-7, the V gene TRBV19; no reliable D call. Per germline, CDR1 LNHDA and CDR2 SQIVND (reference sequence). The CDR3 contains 17 residues. With 3 bases removed from V and 5 bases from J, the gap between germline ends came to 23 bases. The CDR3 nucleotides read TGTGCCAGTAGTATGGCCTCAGCAGCGACCCTGTGGGACGAGCAGTACTTC. This codes for CASSMASAATLWDEQYF.

The genes are TRBV6-5 and TRBJ2-7, with 8 bases aligning to TRBD1. The germline V gene has CDR1 MNHEY and CDR2 SVGAGI. Trimming cost V 4 bases and J 5 bases; bases outside gene matches: 10. The CDR3 length is 15 residues. The CDR3 nucleotides are TGTGCCAGCAGTTCCTTAGGACAGGGACACGACGAGCAGTACTTC. Amino acid sequence: CASSSLGQGHDEQYF.

The gene calls are TRBV5-1 and TRBJ2-3, with D unclear. This CDR3 has 15 residues. The V and J ends lost 0 bases and 1 base respectively, with 9 bases between them. Germline V gene lookup returns CDR1 SGHRS and CDR2 YFSETQ. The DNA for the CDR3 is TGCGCCAGCAGCTTGGGAGCTGCCGGCACAGATACGCAGTATTTT. Translation: CASSLGAAGTDTQYF. The full variable domain, in which reference TRBV5-1 and TRBJ2-3 provide the parts outside the CDR3, is KAGVTQTPRYLIKTRGQQVTLSCSPISGHRSVSWYQQTPGQGLQFLFEYFSETQRNKGNFPGRFSGRQFSNSRSEMNVSTLELGDSALYLCASSLGAAGTDTQYFGPGTRLTVL.

This CDR3 reads CASSLAPGGAPNEQFF. CDR3 coding DNA: TGCGCCAGCAGCTTGGCCCCGGGAGGGGCCCCAAATGAGCAGTTCTTC. This chain connects TRBV5-1 to TRBJ2-1; TRBD2 agrees at 8 bases. This CDR3 region has 16 residues. With V trimmed by 0 bases and J by 7 bases, 9 bases remained unmatched. Germline CDR1 is SGHRS and CDR2 is YFSETQ.

This chain connects TRBV9 to TRBJ2-1, with TRBD2 matching 12 bases. V shed 0 bases and J 9 bases; nucleotides not matched to a gene: 10. CDR1 and CDR2 (germline): SGDLS, YYNGEE. The CDR3 consists of 17 residues. CDR3 loop: CASSVGLAGGPGFEQFF. CDR3 bases: TGTGCCAGCAGCGTAGGTCTAGCGGGAGGGCCGGGGTTTGAGCAGTTCTTC.

The rearrangement joins TRBV19 to TRBJ2-7, with D maybe TRBD1 (6 bases). V shed 6 bases and J shed 7 bases, with 19 bases lying between them. Germline lookup yields CDR1 LNHDA and CDR2 SQIVND (reference sequence). This CDR3 is 14 amino acids long. The CDR3 sequence is CASRPGHPTGEQYF. CDR3 in DNA: TGTGCCAGTAGACCGGGACACCCGACGGGGGAGCAGTACTTC. Supplemented by reference TRBV19 and TRBJ2-7, the full variable domain reads DGGITQSPKYLFRKEGQNVTLSCEQNLNHDAMYWYRQDPGQGLRLIYYSQIVNDFQKGDIAEGYSVSREKKESFPLTVTSAQKNPTAFYLCASRPGHPTGEQYFGPGTRLTVT.

V and J are TRBV5-5 and TRBJ2-7; TRBD1 aligns across 12 bases. J was trimmed by 10 bases and V by 3 bases; bases with no gene match: 11. CDR1 and CDR2 (germline): SGHKS, YYEKEE (reference sequence). The CDR3 is made up of 15 amino acids. Here the CDR3 DNA reads TGTGCCAGCAGCTCGGCCGGGACAGGGGGCGCAGAACAGTACTTC. Translating it yields CASSSAGTGGAEQYF.

The rearrangement joins TRBV6-6 to TRBJ2-1; no clear D gene. Germline V gene lookup returns CDR1 MNHNY and CDR2 SVGAGI (reference sequence). The CDR3 sequence is 12 residues long. Trimming cost V 5 bases and J 7 bases, with 9 bases left between them. This chain's CDR3 is CASSPPTNEQFF. CDR3 DNA sequence: TGTGCCAGCAGTCCCCCTACGAATGAGCAGTTCTTC.

The chain uses TRBV25-1 and TRBJ2-7, with D perhaps TRBD1 (6 bases). V dropped 7 bases and J dropped 3 bases, with 16 bases sitting between them. CDR1 is MGHDK and CDR2 is SYGVNS in the germline V gene. The CDR3 is 14 amino acids. The CDR3 nucleotides are TGTGCCAGCACCCTCGACAGGCCCTACTACGAGCAGTACTTC. It translates to CASTLDRPYYEQYF.

This chain links TRBV5-1 with TRBJ2-7, with D perhaps matching TRBD2 (6 bases). V shed 0 bases and J shed 2 bases, with 12 bases lying between them. The length of the CDR3 is 15 residues. Germline V CDR1 and CDR2: SGHRS, YFSETQ. This CDR3 reads CASSLGFSGTYEQYF. CDR3 DNA sequence: TGCGCCAGCAGCTTGGGCTTTAGCGGCACCTACGAGCAGTACTTC.

This clone has a handful of counts. V and J are TRBV6-4 and TRBJ1-1, with TRBD1 as a possible D gene (5 bases). This CDR3 spans 14 amino acids. Germline V gene data show CDR1 as MRHNA and CDR2 as SNTAGT. Trimming stripped 3 bases from V and 4 bases from J, with 12 bases between. The CDR3, as DNA: TGTGCCAGCAGTGAAACAGGATTAGGCACTGAAGCTTTCTTT. Encoded protein: CASSETGLGTEAFF.

V is TRBV6-1 and J is TRBJ2-1; TRBD2 matches 11 bases. Germline V CDR1 and CDR2: MNHNS, SASEGT. J lost 4 bases, V lost 5 bases, and 4 bases had no gene match. This CDR3 is built from 15 residues. Here the CDR3 DNA reads TGTGCCAGCAGTACCGGGACTAGCGGTTACAATGAGCAGTTCTTC. This translates into CASSTGTSGYNEQFF.

The chain employs TRBV11-1 and TRBJ2-2; 7 bases match TRBD1. CDR3 length: 16 residues. Germline-derived CDR1 and CDR2 are SGHAT and FQDESV (reference sequence). The J segment lost 5 bases and the V segment lost 5 bases, leaving 11 bases of the junction unmatched. CDR3 region: CASSPDRSRWTGELFF. The CDR3 nucleotides are TGTGCCAGCAGCCCGGACAGGTCTAGATGGACCGGGGAGCTGTTTTTT.

In its sample, this clone was seen once. The chain couples TRBV4-1 to TRBJ2-7, with 11 bases lining up with TRBD2. The CDR3 consists of 15 residues. With V trimmed by 2 bases and J by 4 bases, 4 bases remained unmatched. Germline CDR1 reads MGHRA; CDR2 reads YSYEKL. The CDR3 reads CASSQILAGVYEQYF. The CDR3 DNA reads TGCGCCAGCAGCCAAATACTAGCGGGGGTTTACGAGCAGTACTTC.

The chain uses TRBV4-1 and TRBJ2-7, with D possibly TRBD1 on 5 matching bases. Trimming cost V 1 base and J 0 bases, with 10 bases left between them. The CDR3 covers 15 residues. Germline V gene sequence: CDR1 MGHRA, CDR2 YSYEKL. The CDR3 DNA reads as TGCGCCAGCAGCCAAGTAAAGGGGATCTCCTACGAGCAGTACTTC. Translation: CASSQVKGISYEQYF.

The chain combines TRBV7-2 with TRBJ1-1, with TRBD1 as a possible D gene (5 bases). The CDR3 sequence is 16 residues long. Germline lookup yields CDR1 SGHTA and CDR2 FQGNSA. V was cut by 5 bases and J by 4 bases, with 20 bases left in between. The CDR3: CASSPPGGASLTEAFF. For the CDR3, the DNA is TGTGCCAGCAGCCCACCCGGGGGTGCGTCCCTCACTGAAGCTTTCTTT. Based on the CDR3 plus reference TRBV7-2 and TRBJ1-1, the full variable domain is GAGVSQSPSNKVTEKGKDVELRCDPISGHTALYWYRQSLGQGLEFLIYFQGNSAPDKSGLPSDRFSAERTGGSVSTLTIQRTQQEDSAVYLCASSPPGGASLTEAFFGQGTRLTVV.

This chain connects TRBV6-1 to TRBJ1-1; 8 bases line up with TRBD1. Germline-derived CDR1 and CDR2 are MNHNS and SASEGT. Trimming took 3 bases from V and 1 from J; bases not matched to a gene: 13. The CDR3 consists of 18 residues. CDR3 sequence (DNA): TGTGCCAGCAGTGAGCCCGAGTATATACAGGGGGGGAACACTGAAGCTTTCTTT. This gives the protein CASSEPEYIQGGNTEAFF.